Sequencing of this T cell receptor beta chain was carried out in a study of beta chain features in type 1 diabetes. Reverse transcription of all isolated RNA meant that expressed TCRB transcripts were sequenced. Produced via immunoSEQ multiplex PCR; TCRdb's table is partial and in-frame only. This sample has 300,000 to 350,000 clones, with 8% found just once. This clone was counted ten times or more. Looked up from germline, CDR1 is ENHRY and CDR2 is SYGVKD. The V gene lost 10 bases and the J gene lost 8 bases, with 21 bases spanning the gap. This CDR3 spans 14 amino acids. The source is a woman younger than 30 in good health. The sample was central memory CD4+ T cells from blood. The chain uses TRBV10-3 and TRBJ2-1; maybe TRBD2 (6 bases). The CDR3, as DNA: TGTGCCACACACGGGGAGGCACTCTGGGATGAGCAGTTCTTC. Translating it yields CATHGEALWDEQFF.